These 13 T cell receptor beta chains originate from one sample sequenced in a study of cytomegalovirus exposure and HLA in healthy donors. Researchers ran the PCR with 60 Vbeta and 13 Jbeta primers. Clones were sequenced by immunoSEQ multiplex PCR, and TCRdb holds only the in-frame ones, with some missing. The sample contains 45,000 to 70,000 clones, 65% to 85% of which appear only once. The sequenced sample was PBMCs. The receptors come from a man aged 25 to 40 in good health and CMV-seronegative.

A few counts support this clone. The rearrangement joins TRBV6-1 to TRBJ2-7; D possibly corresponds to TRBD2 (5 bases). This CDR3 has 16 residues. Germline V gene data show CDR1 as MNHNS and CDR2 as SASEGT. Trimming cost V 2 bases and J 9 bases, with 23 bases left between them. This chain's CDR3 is CASSELNGAAGSGQYF. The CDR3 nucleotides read TGTGCCAGCAGTGAATTGAATGGTGCGGCCGGCAGCGGGCAGTACTTC.

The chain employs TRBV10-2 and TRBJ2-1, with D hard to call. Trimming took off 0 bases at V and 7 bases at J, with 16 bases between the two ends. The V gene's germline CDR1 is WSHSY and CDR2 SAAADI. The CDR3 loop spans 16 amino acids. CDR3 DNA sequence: TGCGCCAGCAGTGAGTCCCGGCTAGAGCCTAAGAATGAGCAGTTCTTC. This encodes CASSESRLEPKNEQFF.

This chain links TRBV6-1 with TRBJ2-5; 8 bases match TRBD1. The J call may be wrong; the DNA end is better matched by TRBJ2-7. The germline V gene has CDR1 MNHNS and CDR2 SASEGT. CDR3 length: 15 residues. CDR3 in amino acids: CASSEAQGASYEQYF. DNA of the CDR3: TGTGCCAGCAGTGAAGCGCAGGGGGCGTCCTACGAGCAGTACTTC.

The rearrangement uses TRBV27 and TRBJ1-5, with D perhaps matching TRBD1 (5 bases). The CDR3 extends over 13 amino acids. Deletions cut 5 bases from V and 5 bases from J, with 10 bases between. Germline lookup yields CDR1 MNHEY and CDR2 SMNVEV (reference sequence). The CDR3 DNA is TGTGCCAGCAGTACACAGGTAGATCAGCCCCAGCATTTT. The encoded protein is CASSTQVDQPQHF.

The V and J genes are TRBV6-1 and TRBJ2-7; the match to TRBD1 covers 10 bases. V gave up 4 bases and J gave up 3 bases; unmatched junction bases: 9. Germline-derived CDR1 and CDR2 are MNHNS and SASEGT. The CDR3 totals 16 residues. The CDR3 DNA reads TGTGCCAGCAGTGCTTGGGAAGGGGACAGGGGCTACGAGCAGTACTTC. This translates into CASSAWEGDRGYEQYF.

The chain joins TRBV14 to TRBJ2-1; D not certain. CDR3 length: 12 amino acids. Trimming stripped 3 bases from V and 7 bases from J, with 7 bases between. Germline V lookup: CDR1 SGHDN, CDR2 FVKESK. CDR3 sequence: CASSQELNEQFF. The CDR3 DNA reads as TGTGCCAGCAGCCAGGAGCTGAATGAGCAGTTCTTC.

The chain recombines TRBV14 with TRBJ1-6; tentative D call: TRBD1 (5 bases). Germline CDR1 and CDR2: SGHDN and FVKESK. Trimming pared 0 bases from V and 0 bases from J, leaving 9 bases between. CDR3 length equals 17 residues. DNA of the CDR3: TGTGCCAGCAGCCAAGAAAGGGGAAGCTCCTATAATTCACCCCTCCACTTT. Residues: CASSQERGSSYNSPLHF.

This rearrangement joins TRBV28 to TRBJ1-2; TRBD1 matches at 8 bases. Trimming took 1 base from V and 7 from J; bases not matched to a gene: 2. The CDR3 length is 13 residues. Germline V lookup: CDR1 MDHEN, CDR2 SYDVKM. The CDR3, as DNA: TGTGCCAGCAGTTTATCCAGGGGGCTTGGCTACACCTTC. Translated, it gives CASSLSRGLGYTF.

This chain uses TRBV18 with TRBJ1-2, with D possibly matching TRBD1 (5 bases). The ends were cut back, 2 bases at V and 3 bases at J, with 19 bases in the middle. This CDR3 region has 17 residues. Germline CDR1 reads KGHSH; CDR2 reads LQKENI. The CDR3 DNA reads TGTGCCAGCTCACCAACCGTCTTGGGGGGGATTCACTATGGCTACACCTTC. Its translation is CASSPTVLGGIHYGYTF.

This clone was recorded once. This CDR3 is CASSVDVTGNGYTF. DNA for the CDR3: TGTGCCAGCAGCGTAGATGTGACAGGGAATGGCTACACCTTC. This chain links TRBV9 with TRBJ1-2; 7 bases are shared with TRBD1. CDR1 and CDR2 (germline): SGDLS, YYNGEE. This CDR3 contains 14 residues. V was pared by 0 bases and J by 6 bases, with 5 bases of the junction left unmatched.

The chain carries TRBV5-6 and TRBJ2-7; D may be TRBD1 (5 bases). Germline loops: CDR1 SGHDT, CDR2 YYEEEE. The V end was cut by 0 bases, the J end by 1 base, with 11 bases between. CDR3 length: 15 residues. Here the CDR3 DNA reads TGTGCCAGCAGCTTGGGTGGTCACAGGTCCTACGAGCAGTACTTC. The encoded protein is CASSLGGHRSYEQYF.

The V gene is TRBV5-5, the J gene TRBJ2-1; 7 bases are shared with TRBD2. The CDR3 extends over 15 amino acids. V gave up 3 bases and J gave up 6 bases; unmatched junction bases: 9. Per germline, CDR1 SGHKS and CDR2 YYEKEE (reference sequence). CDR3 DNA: TGTGCCAGCAGCTCACGCGGGAGTTCGGGCAATGAGCAGTTCTTC. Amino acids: CASSSRGSSGNEQFF. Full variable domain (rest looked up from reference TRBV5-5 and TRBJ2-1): DAGVTQSPTHLIKTRGQQVTLRCSPISGHKSVSWYQQVLGQGPQFIFQYYEKEERGRGNFPDRFSARQFPNYSSELNVNALLLGDSALYLCASSSRGSSGNEQFFGPGTRLTVL.

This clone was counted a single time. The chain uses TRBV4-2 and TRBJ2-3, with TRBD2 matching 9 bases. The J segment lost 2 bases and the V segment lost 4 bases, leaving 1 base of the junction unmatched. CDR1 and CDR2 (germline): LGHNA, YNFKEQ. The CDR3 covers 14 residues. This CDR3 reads CASSLAGDTDTQYF. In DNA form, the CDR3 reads TGTGCCAGCAGCCTAGCGGGGGACACAGATACGCAGTATTTT.